The 17 T cell receptor beta chains reported below all come from one sample, sequenced in a study of regulatory and conventional T cells in RAG deficiency. Assay: immunoSEQ multiplex PCR; the TCRdb copy retains only in-frame clones and omits some. The sample shows over 45,000 clones, about nine tenths of them seen only once. The sorted conventional CD4+ T cells were CD25-low and CD127-high, with genomic DNA sequenced. These records were also assigned to another study, of regulatory T cells. That source notes: Primers: 52 TRBV forward and 13 TRBJ reverse.

The sequencing input was CD4+ effector T cells sorted from blood. The receptors stem from a human donor in good health.

The genes are TRBV4-1 and TRBJ1-1; D remains unclear. The CDR3 length is 16 residues. V was cut by 0 bases and J by 0 bases, with 11 bases left in between. Germline loops: CDR1 MGHRA, CDR2 YSYEKL. CDR3 bases: TGCGCCAGCAGCCAAGAGCGGTCGGTCATGAACACTGAAGCTTTCTTT. Amino acid sequence: CASSQERSVMNTEAFF.

The chain combines TRBV19 with TRBJ1-6, with 8 bases that match TRBD1. Germline lookup yields CDR1 LNHDA and CDR2 SQIVND (reference sequence). V lost 7 bases to trimming and J lost 7 bases; unmatched junction nucleotides: 24. The CDR3 totals 20 residues. CDR3 bases: TGTGCCAGTAATCCCTCTTACCTTCAACAGGGGGGGTCCCCAAATTCACCCCTCCACTTT. Translated, it gives CASNPSYLQQGGSPNSPLHF. Supplemented by reference TRBV19 and TRBJ1-6, the full variable domain reads DGGITQSPKYLFRKEGQNVTLSCEQNLNHDAMYWYRQDPGQGLRLIYYSQIVNDFQKGDIAEGYSVSREKKESFPLTVTSAQKNPTAFYLCASNPSYLQQGGSPNSPLHFGNGTRLTVT.

This chain uses TRBV4-2 with TRBJ1-1, with TRBD1 as a possible D gene (5 bases). In germline, CDR1 is LGHNA, CDR2 YNFKEQ. Trimming left V 1 base short and J 5 bases short, with 11 bases between. This CDR3 has 14 residues. Here the CDR3 reads CASSQVQGGTEAFF. The CDR3 DNA reads TGTGCCAGCAGCCAAGTTCAGGGAGGGACTGAAGCTTTCTTT.

The rearrangement links TRBV5-1 to TRBJ2-3, with TRBD1 identical over 7 bases. V was pared by 2 bases and J by 6 bases, with 6 bases of the junction left unmatched. The CDR3 length is 14 residues. The germline V gene encodes CDR1 SGHRS and CDR2 YFSETQ. The CDR3 spells CASSLRDRGDTQYF. In DNA, the CDR3 is TGCGCCAGCAGCTTACGGGACAGAGGCGATACGCAGTATTTT.

This clone showed up just a few times. V and J are TRBV11-1 and TRBJ2-7; D is unresolved. The CDR3 extends over 13 amino acids. CDR1 and CDR2 from the germline V gene are SGHAT and FQDESV (reference sequence). Deletions cut 1 base from V and 1 base from J, with 5 bases between. As DNA, the CDR3 is TGTGCCAGCAGCTTAGGTCAATCCTACGAGCAGTACTTC. Residues: CASSLGQSYEQYF.

The chain is built from TRBV29-1 and TRBJ1-4; 10 bases map to TRBD1. After removal of 7 bases from V and 5 bases from J, the junction contained 4 bases not matched to a gene. CDR3 size: 13 residues. In germline, CDR1 is SQVTM, CDR2 ANQGSEA. The CDR3 nucleotides read TGCAGCGCTCAGGACAGGGGGAATGAAAAACTGTTTTTT. Translation gives CSAQDRGNEKLFF.

The V call is TRBV10-2, the J call TRBJ2-7; D uncertain. Trimming took 4 bases from V and 2 from J, leaving 9 bases between them. The length of the CDR3 is 13 residues. Germline assignment: CDR1 WSHSY and CDR2 SAAADI. CDR3: CASSVPGTYEQYF. The CDR3 coding sequence is TGCGCCAGCAGTGTGCCAGGAACCTACGAGCAGTACTTC.

The rearrangement links TRBV5-1 to TRBJ2-7, with D uncertain. Germline V gene data show CDR1 as SGHRS and CDR2 as YFSETQ. The CDR3 sequence is 12 residues long. V was cut by 0 bases and J by 5 bases, with 6 bases left in between. The CDR3 protein is CASSLESHEQYF. The CDR3 bases are TGCGCCAGCAGCTTGGAGTCCCACGAGCAGTACTTC. Drawing the rest from reference TRBV5-1 and TRBJ2-7, the complete variable domain is KAGVTQTPRYLIKTRGQQVTLSCSPISGHRSVSWYQQTPGQGLQFLFEYFSETQRNKGNFPGRFSGRQFSNSRSEMNVSTLELGDSALYLCASSLESHEQYFGPGTRLTVT.

The genes are TRBV7-3 and TRBJ2-1, with 11 bases fitting TRBD2. V lost 2 bases and J lost 5; bases outside the gene matches: 5. The CDR3 is 16 amino acids. CDR1 SGHTA and CDR2 FQGTGA come from the germline V gene. Here the CDR3 DNA reads TGTGCCAGCAGCTTAGGGGTAGCGGGAGGGGACAATGAGCAGTTCTTC. It encodes CASSLGVAGGDNEQFF.

The chain uses TRBV7-2 and TRBJ2-5; 12 bases agree with TRBD2. V lost 6 bases, J lost 5 bases, and 7 bases stayed unmatched. This CDR3 spans 15 amino acids. From germline, CDR1 is SGHTA and CDR2 FQGNSA. DNA of the CDR3: TGTGCCAGCAGTCCCAAGACTAGCGGGAGTGAGACCCAGTACTTC. It codes for CASSPKTSGSETQYF.

The rearrangement joins TRBV7-3 to TRBJ2-7; 10 bases are shared with TRBD1. The germline CDR1 and CDR2 sequences are SGHTA and FQGTGA. V lost 5 bases to trimming and J lost 7 bases; unmatched junction nucleotides: 11. There are 15 residues in the CDR3. The CDR3 sequence: CASSQPGQGLGEQYF. The CDR3 region has the DNA TGTGCCAGCAGCCAACCGGGACAGGGGCTGGGGGAGCAGTACTTC.

The chain employs TRBV15 and TRBJ1-5; D is ambiguous. This CDR3 spans 15 amino acids. Germline CDR1 is LNHNV and CDR2 is YYDKDF (reference sequence). Trimming removed 2 bases at V and 1 base at J, with 9 bases between. In nucleotides, the CDR3 is TGTGCCACCAGCAGAACTGGACTGAGCAATCAGCCCCAGCATTTT. Translating it yields CATSRTGLSNQPQHF.

This CDR3 is CASSPGTGGTLYGYTF. The CDR3 nucleotides read TGTGCCAGCAGCCCCGGGACAGGGGGAACCCTCTATGGCTACACCTTC. V and J are TRBV28 and TRBJ1-2; 11 positions match TRBD1. This CDR3 comprises 16 residues. Germline values: CDR1 MDHEN, CDR2 SYDVKM. V was clipped by 6 bases and J by 4 bases; unmatched bases: 10.

The V and J genes are TRBV13 and TRBJ2-7, with a tentative D call TRBD1 (5 bases). The CDR3 sequence is 13 residues long. V was trimmed by 3 bases and J by 0 bases, leaving 6 bases between them. Germline V CDR1 and CDR2: PRHDT, FYEKMQ (reference sequence). The CDR3 sequence: CASSLGPSYEQYF. The CDR3 nucleotides read TGTGCCAGCAGCTTGGGGCCCTCCTACGAGCAGTACTTC.

The rearrangement links TRBV19 to TRBJ1-5, with TRBD1 identical over 10 bases. Germline CDR1 is LNHDA and CDR2 is SQIVND (reference sequence). V was clipped by 3 bases and J by 4 bases; unmatched bases: 3. The CDR3 contains 15 residues. The chain's CDR3 is CASSMGQGQNQPQHF. The CDR3, as DNA: TGTGCCAGTAGTATGGGACAGGGGCAAAATCAGCCCCAGCATTTT.

This clone was seen just once. This chain connects TRBV9 to TRBJ2-2; the D is unclear. The CDR3 has 13 amino acids. V was cut by 4 bases and J by 4 bases, with 8 bases left in between. Germline values: CDR1 SGDLS, CDR2 YYNGEE. The DNA for the CDR3 is TGTGCCAGCAGCCCCCTTAGCACCGGGGAGCTGTTTTTT. Amino acids: CASSPLSTGELFF.

The rearrangement joins TRBV6-1 to TRBJ1-1; no firm D call. The CDR3 consists of 14 residues. Trimming cost V 2 bases and J 0 bases, with 7 bases left between them. CDR1 and CDR2 (germline): MNHNS, SASEGT. CDR3 in DNA: TGTGCCAGCAGTGAACCTGGGTTGAACACTGAAGCTTTCTTT. This codes for CASSEPGLNTEAFF.